This T cell receptor beta chain was recovered during a study of blood T cell repertoires in COVID-19. The CDR3 covers 14 residues. The germline V gene encodes CDR1 SGHDN and CDR2 FVKESK. Trimming shortened V by 1 base and J by 6 bases, and 12 bases separated the two germline ends. Here immunoSEQ multiplex PCR was the method, and the copy in TCRdb shows in-frame clones only, minus some. The sample has about 41,000 clones, more than 75% seen once. The receptor's source is a man older than 75 with acute or convalescent COVID-19. The V gene is TRBV14, the J gene TRBJ1-2; D not resolved. The sample was peripheral blood. This chain's CDR3 is CASSQGSGSNGYTF. The CDR3 DNA reads TGTGCCAGCAGCCAAGGGTCAGGTTCAAATGGCTACACCTTC.